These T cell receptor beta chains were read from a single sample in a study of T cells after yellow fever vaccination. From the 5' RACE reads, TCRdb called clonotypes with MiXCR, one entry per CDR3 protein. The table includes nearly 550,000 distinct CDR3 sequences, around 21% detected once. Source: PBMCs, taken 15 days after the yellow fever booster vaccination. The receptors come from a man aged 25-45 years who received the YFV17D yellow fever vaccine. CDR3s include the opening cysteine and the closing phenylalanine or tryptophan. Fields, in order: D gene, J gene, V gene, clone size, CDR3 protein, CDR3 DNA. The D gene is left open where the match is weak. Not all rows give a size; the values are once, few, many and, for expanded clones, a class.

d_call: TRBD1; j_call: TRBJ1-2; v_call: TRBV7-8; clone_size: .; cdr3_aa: CASSGQGEDDYTF; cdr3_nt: TGTGCCAGCAGCGGACAGGGGGAGGATGACTACACCTTC
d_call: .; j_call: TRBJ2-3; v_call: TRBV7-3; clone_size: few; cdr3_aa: CASSLSTNTDTQYF; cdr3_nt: TGTGCCAGCAGCTTAAGTACTAACACAGATACGCAGTATTTT
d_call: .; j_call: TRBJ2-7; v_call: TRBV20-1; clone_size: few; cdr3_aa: CSATSGHSSYEQYF; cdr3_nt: TGCAGTGCCACAAGCGGGCATAGCTCCTACGAGCAGTACTTC
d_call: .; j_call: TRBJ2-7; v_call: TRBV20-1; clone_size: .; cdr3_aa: CSAKRRGAPYEQYF; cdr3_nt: TGCAGTGCAAAGAGACGAGGGGCTCCCTACGAGCAGTACTTC
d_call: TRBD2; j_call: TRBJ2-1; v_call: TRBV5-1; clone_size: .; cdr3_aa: CASSFVLAVHNEQFF; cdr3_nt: TGCGCCAGCAGCTTTGTCCTAGCGGTACACAATGAGCAGTTCTTC
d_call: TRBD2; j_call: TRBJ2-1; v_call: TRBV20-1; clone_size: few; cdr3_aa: CSGTPPAGGNNEQFF; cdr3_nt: TGCAGTGGGACCCCCCCAGCGGGAGGGAACAATGAGCAGTTCTTC
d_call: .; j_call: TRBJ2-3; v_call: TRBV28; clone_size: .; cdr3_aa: CATGEGGKRF; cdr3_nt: TGTGCCACTGGGGAGGGGGGAAAGCGTTTT
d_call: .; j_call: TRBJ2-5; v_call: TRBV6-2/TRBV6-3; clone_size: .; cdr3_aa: CASTPRDAASHETQYF; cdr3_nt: TGTGCCAGCACCCCTCGGGACGCTGCTTCCCACGAGACCCAGTACTTC
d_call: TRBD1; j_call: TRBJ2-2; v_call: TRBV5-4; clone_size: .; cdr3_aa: CASSPRQGPTGELFF; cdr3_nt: TGTGCCAGCAGCCCTAGACAGGGGCCCACCGGGGAGCTGTTTTTT
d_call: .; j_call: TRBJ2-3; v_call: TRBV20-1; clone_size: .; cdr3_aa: CSAPRAGTDTQYF; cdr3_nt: TGCAGTGCTCCTAGAGCGGGCACAGATACGCAGTATTTT